This TCR beta chain was captured by sequencing in a study of T cells in Graves' hyperthyroidism and ophthalmopathy. Study findings and constraints: Ophthalmopathy and stable hyperthyroidism were told apart by a 13 V-J model.

RNA transcripts gave rise to amplified TCR beta CDR3 regions. HTBI primers were used for first-round RT-PCR of the TCR CDR3. TCRdb re-analysed the multiplex PCR reads in MiXCR, keeping a single row per CDR3 protein. The sample lists around 340,000 distinct CDR3 sequences, roughly 20% occurring once. Based on clinical symptoms, serum thyroxine and TRAb, thyroid ultrasound and orbital computed tomography, diagnoses were reached. A note on this clonotype: The antigen is unknown. This may come from a read error, since a much larger clone is one base off.

Germline CDR1 DFQATT, CDR2 SNEGSKA (reference sequence). V lost 2 bases and J lost 6; bases outside the gene matches: 6. The CDR3 runs to 13 residues. The chain couples TRBV20-1 to TRBJ2-5, with 7 bases identical to TRBD2. The TCR originated in a woman in her thirties or forties with Graves' ophthalmopathy. Sequencing was done on a sample of blood. CDR3 sequence (DNA): TGCAGTGCTAGACGGAGGGAGGGCCAGACCCAGTACTTC. It translates to CSARRREGQTQYF.